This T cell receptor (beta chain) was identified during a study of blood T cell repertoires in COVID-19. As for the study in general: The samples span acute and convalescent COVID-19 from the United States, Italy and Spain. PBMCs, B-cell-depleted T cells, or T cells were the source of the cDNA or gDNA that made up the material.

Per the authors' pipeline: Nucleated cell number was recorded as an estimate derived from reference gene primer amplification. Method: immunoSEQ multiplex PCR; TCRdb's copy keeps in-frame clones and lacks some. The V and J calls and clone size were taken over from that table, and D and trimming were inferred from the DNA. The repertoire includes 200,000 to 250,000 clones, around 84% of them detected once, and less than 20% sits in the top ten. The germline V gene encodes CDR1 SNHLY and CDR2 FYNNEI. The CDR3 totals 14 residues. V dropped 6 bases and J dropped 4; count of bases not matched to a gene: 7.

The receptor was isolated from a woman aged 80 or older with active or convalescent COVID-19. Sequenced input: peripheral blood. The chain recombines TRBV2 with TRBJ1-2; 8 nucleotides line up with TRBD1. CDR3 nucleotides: TGTGCCAGCAGGGGGACAGGCAAATCCTATGGCTACACCTTC. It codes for CASRGTGKSYGYTF.